Listed below are T cell receptor beta chains from one sample, sequenced in a study of OX40 agonist ivuxolimab in advanced cancers. TCRdb keeps only in-frame clones here, not all; method: immunoSEQ multiplex PCR. The profile shows over 40,000 clones, approximately 86% of them singletons. The sample consisted of CD4+ or CD8+ T cells sorted from blood, taken in a trial of the OX40 agonist ivuxolimab. All receptors derive from an adult with an advanced solid tumor such as melanoma, head and neck, liver or kidney cancer. Each CDR3 is given with its conserved first and last residue. D genes are given only for firm matches. Only some rows state a clone size, as once, few, many or a class for expanded clones.

cdr3_nt,cdr3_aa,d_call,clone_size,j_call,v_call
TGTGCCACCAGCAGAGATCTGGTGGGACGCGAGCAGTACTTC,CATSRDLVGREQYF,.,.,TRBJ2-7,TRBV15
TGTGCCAGTACCACACCCGACAGGGAGGAGACCCAGTACTTC,CASTTPDREETQYF,TRBD1,.,TRBJ2-5,TRBV19
TGTGCCATCAGTGAGGGTTCCTTCGGGGAAAAACTGTTTTTT,CAISEGSFGEKLFF,.,.,TRBJ1-4,TRBV10-3
TGTGCCAGCAGCTCCCTGAGCGGGGGGATCACAGATACGCAGTATTTT,CASSSLSGGITDTQYF,TRBD2,.,TRBJ2-3,TRBV7-2
TGCGCCAGCAGCTTTGGACAGGGAGTGGCGGATGAGCAGTTCTTC,CASSFGQGVADEQFF,TRBD1,.,TRBJ2-1,TRBV5-1
TGTGCCAGCAGCCCCAAGGGGGGGGAAGCTTTCTTT,CASSPKGGEAFF,.,.,TRBJ1-1,TRBV7-9
TGTGCCAGCAGCTTAGGGGACCACACAGATACGCAGTATTTT,CASSLGDHTDTQYF,.,.,TRBJ2-3,TRBV7-8
TGTGCCAGCAGCTTGGATTACAGAGGCTACACCTTC,CASSLDYRGYTF,.,once,TRBJ1-2,TRBV5-6
TGCGCCAGCAGCTCCGCCGGGACAGGGTTCCACAATCGCAATGAGCAGTTCTTC,CASSSAGTGFHNRNEQFF,TRBD1,.,TRBJ2-1,TRBV5-1
TGCGCCAGCAGCTTGGGGACAGGGGTTCTTCCCTACGAGCAGTACTTC,CASSLGTGVLPYEQYF,TRBD1,.,TRBJ2-7,TRBV5-1
TGTGCCAGCAGCCAAGATCCGACAGGGCTAGGGCAAGAGACCCAGTACTTC,CASSQDPTGLGQETQYF,TRBD1,.,TRBJ2-5,TRBV14
TGTGCCAGCAGCCTGACTAGCGGGGGGAGCGAGCAGTACTTC,CASSLTSGGSEQYF,TRBD2,.,TRBJ2-7,TRBV7-2
TGTGCCTGGAGTGTCGGACTAGCGGGAACGCAGTTCTTC,CAWSVGLAGTQFF,TRBD2,.,TRBJ2-1,TRBV30
TGTGCCAGCAGCGCAGCTAGCGGGGGTACCGGGGAGCTGTTTTTT,CASSAASGGTGELFF,TRBD2,once,TRBJ2-2,TRBV11-3
TGTGCCAGCAGCCAACCGGGGGGGGCCTACAATGAGCAGTTCTTC,CASSQPGGAYNEQFF,TRBD2,once,TRBJ2-1,TRBV5-4
TGTGCCAGCAGTTTATGGGGGTCTGCGCCAGTCAAGCGAGTACGTGGGACCGGGGAGCTGTTTTTT,CASSLWGSAPVKRVRGTGELFF,.,.,TRBJ2-2,TRBV28
TGTGCCAGCAGTTCCCCGGGACTGAGTGACGAGCAGTACTTC,CASSSPGLSDEQYF,.,.,TRBJ2-7,TRBV28
TGCGCCAGCAGCTTGGATTTCCGGGACCCCCGTAGGGAGCAGTACTTC,CASSLDFRDPRREQYF,.,.,TRBJ2-7,TRBV5-1
TGTGCCTGGAGTGTTGGGTTCTACGAGCAGTACTTC,CAWSVGFYEQYF,.,.,TRBJ2-7,TRBV30
TGTGCCAGCAGCTTGACGGGGGCGGGACTAGCCAAAAACATTCAGTACTTC,CASSLTGAGLAKNIQYF,.,.,TRBJ2-4,TRBV5-6
TGCGCCAGCAGTGAGGCCCGGGGACAGGGGGACTATGGCTACACCTTC,CASSEARGQGDYGYTF,TRBD1,few,TRBJ1-2,TRBV10-2
TGTGCCAGCAGTTTACTCTCGAGGAGGTACTACGAGCAGTACTTC,CASSLLSRRYYEQYF,.,few,TRBJ2-7,TRBV28
TGCGCCAGCAGCTTGGGGGGATCAACCGATAACTATGGCTACACCTTC,CASSLGGSTDNYGYTF,.,.,TRBJ1-2,TRBV5-1
TGTGCCAGCAGCCCGGCGGGGGGACTCTACAATGAGCAGTTCTTC,CASSPAGGLYNEQFF,TRBD2,.,TRBJ2-1,TRBV7-2
TGTGCCAGCAGGGGTGAACAGGGGAGTTCACCCCTCCACTTT,CASRGEQGSSPLHF,TRBD1,.,TRBJ1-6,TRBV6-1
TGTGCCAGCAGAGAGGGACGGAGGCTGTGGGAGACCCAGTACTTC,CASREGRRLWETQYF,.,.,TRBJ2-5,TRBV7-2
TGTGCCAGCAGCCAAGGGGGGACCGGGGAGCTGTTTTTT,CASSQGGTGELFF,.,.,TRBJ2-2,TRBV7-9
TGTGCCAGCAGCCGGAGCAATCAGCCCCAGCATTTT,CASSRSNQPQHF,.,.,TRBJ1-5,TRBV14
TGTGCCAGCAGGTTAGACAGGAACTCTAACTATGGCTACACCTTC,CASRLDRNSNYGYTF,.,.,TRBJ1-2,TRBV6-5
TGTGCCAGCCTGGGGGGGACAGGGTTCACCGGGGAGCTGTTTTTT,CASLGGTGFTGELFF,TRBD1,.,TRBJ2-2,TRBV2
TGTGCCAGTACGAAAGGACAGGGGTACTATGGCTACACCTTC,CASTKGQGYYGYTF,TRBD1,.,TRBJ1-2,TRBV19
TGTGCCAGCAGCCAATTTGAGGACAGCCGGCTGTTTTTT,CASSQFEDSRLFF,.,.,TRBJ1-4,TRBV16
TGCGCCAGCAGCTTGGAAGAATCTGGGGCCAACGTCCTGACTTTC,CASSLEESGANVLTF,.,.,TRBJ2-6,TRBV5-1
TGTGCCAGCACCCGAGCGGGAGGGCAAACGCCGCAGTACTTC,CASTRAGGQTPQYF,TRBD2,.,TRBJ2-5,TRBV5-4
TGTGCCAGCAGGACCGGACAGGGCACAGATACGCAGTATTTT,CASRTGQGTDTQYF,TRBD1,.,TRBJ2-3,TRBV2
TGTGCCAGCAGCCCCGAGCGGGGCACATACGAGCAGTACTTC,CASSPERGTYEQYF,TRBD2,.,TRBJ2-7,TRBV7-2